Included here is one TCR beta chain sequence, with context. What it binds is unknown. The donors were all Caucasian adults (living in Nashville, Tennessee). Into CD45RA+ naive and CD45RA-negative memory subsets, the CD4+ cells were split. Germline lookup yields CDR1 SQVTM and CDR2 ANQGSEA. Between the trimmed V and J ends, which lost 4 bases and 0 bases, there was a span of 12 bases. This CDR3 is built from 14 residues. Original methodology: ImmunoSEQ supplied junction-only sequences lacking quality scores, so filtering was different. Some clones are missing from TCRdb's copy, which holds only in-frame ones; the method was immunoSEQ multiplex PCR. V and J calls and clone size come straight from that table; D and trimming were deduced from the DNA. Of approximately 940,000 clones detected, 76% appear once; the ten largest clones hold about 1.5%. This record belongs to a study of shared clonotypes between healthy human individuals.

Broader study findings: Researchers sampled only blood; tissue repertoires likely differ.

The sample consisted of memory CD4+ T cells sorted from blood. Subset reported: CD45RA-negative fraction. The rearrangement links TRBV29-1 to TRBJ1-1; maybe TRBD1 (5 bases). This receptor was taken from a man younger than 35 in good health. CDR3 sequence: CSVAKGNMNTEAFF. CDR3 nucleotide sequence: TGCAGCGTTGCAAAGGGGAACATGAACACTGAAGCTTTCTTT.